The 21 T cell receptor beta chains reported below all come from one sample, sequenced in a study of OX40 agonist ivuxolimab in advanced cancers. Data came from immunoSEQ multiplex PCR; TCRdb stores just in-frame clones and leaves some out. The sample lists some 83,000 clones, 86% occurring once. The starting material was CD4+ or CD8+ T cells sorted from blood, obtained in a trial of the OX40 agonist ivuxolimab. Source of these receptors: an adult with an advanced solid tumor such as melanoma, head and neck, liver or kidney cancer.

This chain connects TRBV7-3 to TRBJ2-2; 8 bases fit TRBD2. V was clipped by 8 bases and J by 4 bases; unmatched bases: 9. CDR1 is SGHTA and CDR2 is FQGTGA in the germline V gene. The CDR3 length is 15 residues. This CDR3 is CASRAAGGSTGELFF. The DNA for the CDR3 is TGTGCCAGCCGGGCCGCGGGGGGCAGCACCGGGGAGCTGTTTTTT. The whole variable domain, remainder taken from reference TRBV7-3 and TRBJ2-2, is GAGVSQTPSNKVTEKGKYVELRCDPISGHTALYWYRQSLGQGPEFLIYFQGTGAADDSGLPNDRFFAVRPEGSVSTLKIQRTERGDSAVYLCASRAAGGSTGELFFGEGSRLTVL.

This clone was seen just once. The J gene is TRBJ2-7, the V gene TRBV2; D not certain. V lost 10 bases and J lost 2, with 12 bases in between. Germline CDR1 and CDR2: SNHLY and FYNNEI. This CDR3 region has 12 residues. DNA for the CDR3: TGTGCCACTAAGCAGGACCCCTACGAGCAGTACTTC. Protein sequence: CATKQDPYEQYF.

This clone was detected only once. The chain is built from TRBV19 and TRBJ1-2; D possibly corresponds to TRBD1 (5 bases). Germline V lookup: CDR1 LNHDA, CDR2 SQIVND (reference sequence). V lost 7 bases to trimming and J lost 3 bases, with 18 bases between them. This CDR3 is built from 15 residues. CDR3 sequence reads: CASTLGGARDYGYTF. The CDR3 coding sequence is TGTGCCAGTACCCTTGGAGGGGCTCGGGACTATGGCTACACCTTC.

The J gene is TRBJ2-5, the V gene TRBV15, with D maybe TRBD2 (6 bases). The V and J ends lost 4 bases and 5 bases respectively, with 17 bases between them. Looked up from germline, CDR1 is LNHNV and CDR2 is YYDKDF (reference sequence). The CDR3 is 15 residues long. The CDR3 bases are TGTGCCACCAGCAAAGGAGGGCAGTTTGGCGAGACCCAGTACTTC. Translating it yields CATSKGGQFGETQYF.

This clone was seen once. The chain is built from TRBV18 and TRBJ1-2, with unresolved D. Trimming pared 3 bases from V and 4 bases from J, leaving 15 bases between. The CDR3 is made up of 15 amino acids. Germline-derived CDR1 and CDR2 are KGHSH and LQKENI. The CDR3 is CASSPTIDTRYGYTF. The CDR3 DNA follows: TGTGCCAGCTCACCCACCATTGACACCCGCTATGGCTACACCTTC.

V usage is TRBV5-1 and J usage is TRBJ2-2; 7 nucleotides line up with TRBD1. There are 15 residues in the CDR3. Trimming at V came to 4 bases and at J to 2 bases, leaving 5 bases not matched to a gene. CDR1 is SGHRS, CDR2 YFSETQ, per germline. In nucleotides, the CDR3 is TGCGCCAGCAGCAGAGACAGGGTAAACACCGGGGAGCTGTTTTTT. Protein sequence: CASSRDRVNTGELFF.

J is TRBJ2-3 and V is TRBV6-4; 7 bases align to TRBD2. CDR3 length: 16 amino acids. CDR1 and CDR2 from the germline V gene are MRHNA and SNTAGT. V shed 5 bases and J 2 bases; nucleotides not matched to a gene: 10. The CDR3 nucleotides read TGTGCCAGCAGTCTACGTCCAGCGGGGCCCACAGATACGCAGTATTTT. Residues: CASSLRPAGPTDTQYF.

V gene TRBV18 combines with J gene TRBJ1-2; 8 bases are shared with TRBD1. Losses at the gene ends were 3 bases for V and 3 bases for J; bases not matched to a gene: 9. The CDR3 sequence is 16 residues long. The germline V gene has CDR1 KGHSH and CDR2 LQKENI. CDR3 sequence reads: CASSPGTGRRDYGYTF. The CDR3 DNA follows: TGTGCCAGCTCACCGGGGACAGGTAGAAGGGACTATGGCTACACCTTC.

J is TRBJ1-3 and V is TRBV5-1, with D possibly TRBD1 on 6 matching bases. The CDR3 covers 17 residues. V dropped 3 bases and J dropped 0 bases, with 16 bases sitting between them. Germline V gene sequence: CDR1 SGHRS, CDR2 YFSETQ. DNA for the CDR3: TGCGCCAGCAGCTCTTCCGGGACACCTAACTCTGGAAACACCATATATTTT. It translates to CASSSSGTPNSGNTIYF.

The CDR3 is CASSEGGETQYF. The CDR3 DNA reads as TGTGCCAGCAGCGAGGGGGGGGAGACCCAGTACTTC. The V and J genes are TRBV9 and TRBJ2-5; tentatively, D is TRBD2 (7 bases). The V and J ends lost 3 bases and 5 bases respectively, with 8 bases between them. CDR3 length: 12 residues. Looked up from germline, CDR1 is SGDLS and CDR2 is YYNGEE.

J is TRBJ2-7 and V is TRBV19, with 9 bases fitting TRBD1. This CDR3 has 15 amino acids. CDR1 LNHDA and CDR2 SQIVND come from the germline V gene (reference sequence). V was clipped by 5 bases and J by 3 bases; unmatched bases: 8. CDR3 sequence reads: CASSAGTGPIYEQYF. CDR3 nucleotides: TGTGCCAGTAGTGCTGGGACAGGGCCCATCTACGAGCAGTACTTC.

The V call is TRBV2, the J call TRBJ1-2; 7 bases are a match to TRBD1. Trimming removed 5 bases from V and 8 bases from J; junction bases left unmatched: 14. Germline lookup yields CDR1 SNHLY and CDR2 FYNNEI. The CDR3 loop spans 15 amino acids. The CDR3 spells CASSPRQGGLRGYTF. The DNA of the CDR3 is TGTGCCAGCAGTCCCAGACAGGGAGGATTGCGAGGCTACACCTTC.

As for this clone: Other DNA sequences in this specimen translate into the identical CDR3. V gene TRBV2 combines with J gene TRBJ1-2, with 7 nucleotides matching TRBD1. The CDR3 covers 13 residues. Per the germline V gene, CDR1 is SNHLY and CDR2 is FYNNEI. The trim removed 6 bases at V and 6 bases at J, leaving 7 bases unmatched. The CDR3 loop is CASRGQVTDGYTF. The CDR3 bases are TGTGCCAGCAGAGGACAGGTAACGGATGGCTACACCTTC.

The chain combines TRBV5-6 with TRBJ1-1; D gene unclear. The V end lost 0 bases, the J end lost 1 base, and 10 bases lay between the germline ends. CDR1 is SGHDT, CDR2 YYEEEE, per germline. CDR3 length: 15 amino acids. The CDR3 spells CASSLAGEQNTEAFF. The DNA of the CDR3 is TGTGCCAGCAGCTTGGCCGGGGAGCAGAACACTGAAGCTTTCTTT.

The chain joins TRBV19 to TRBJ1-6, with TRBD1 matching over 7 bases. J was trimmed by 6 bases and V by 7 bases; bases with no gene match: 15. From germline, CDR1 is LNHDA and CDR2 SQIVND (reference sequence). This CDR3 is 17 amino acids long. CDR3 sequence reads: CASTKTAKGAINSPLHF. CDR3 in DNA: TGTGCCAGTACCAAGACCGCTAAGGGGGCTATTAATTCACCCCTCCACTTT.

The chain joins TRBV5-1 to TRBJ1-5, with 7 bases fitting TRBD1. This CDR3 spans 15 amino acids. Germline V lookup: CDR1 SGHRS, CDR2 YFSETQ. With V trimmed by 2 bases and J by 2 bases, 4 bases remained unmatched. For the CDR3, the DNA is TGCGCCAGCAGCTTCGACGGACAGGGCAATCAGCCCCAGCATTTT. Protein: CASSFDGQGNQPQHF.

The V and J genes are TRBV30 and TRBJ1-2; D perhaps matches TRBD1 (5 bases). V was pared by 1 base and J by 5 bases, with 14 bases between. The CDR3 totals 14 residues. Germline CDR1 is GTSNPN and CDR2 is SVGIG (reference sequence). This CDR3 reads CAWSGRAGAYGYTF. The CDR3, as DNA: TGTGCCTGGAGTGGCAGGGCTGGGGCTTATGGCTACACCTTC.

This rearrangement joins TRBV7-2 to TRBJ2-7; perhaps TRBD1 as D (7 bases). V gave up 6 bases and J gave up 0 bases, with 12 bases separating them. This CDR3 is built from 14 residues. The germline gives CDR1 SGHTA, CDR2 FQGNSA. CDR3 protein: CASRAGGLSYEQYF. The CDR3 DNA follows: TGTGCCAGCAGGGCAGGGGGACTCTCCTACGAGCAGTACTTC.

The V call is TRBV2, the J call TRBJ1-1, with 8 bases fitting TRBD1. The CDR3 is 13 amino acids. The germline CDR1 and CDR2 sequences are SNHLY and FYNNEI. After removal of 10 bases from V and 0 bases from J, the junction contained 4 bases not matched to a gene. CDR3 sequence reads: CATVTGVNTEAFF. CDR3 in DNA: TGTGCCACCGTGACAGGGGTGAACACTGAAGCTTTCTTT.

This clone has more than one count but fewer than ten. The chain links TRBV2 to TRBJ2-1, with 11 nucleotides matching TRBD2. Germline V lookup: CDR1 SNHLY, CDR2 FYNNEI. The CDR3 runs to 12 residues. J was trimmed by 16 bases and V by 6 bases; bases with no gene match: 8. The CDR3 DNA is TGTGCCAGCAGGACTAGCGGGGCGAGCGACTTCTTC. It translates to CASRTSGASDFF.

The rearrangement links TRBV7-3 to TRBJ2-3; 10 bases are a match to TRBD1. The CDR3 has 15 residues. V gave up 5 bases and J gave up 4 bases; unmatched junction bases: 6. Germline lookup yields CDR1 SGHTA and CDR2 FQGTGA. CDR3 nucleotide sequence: TGTGCCAGCAGCCGAGGGACAGGGGCGGCAGATACGCAGTATTTT. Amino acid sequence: CASSRGTGAADTQYF.